The 23 T cell receptor beta chains below all came from one sample that was sequenced in a study of CD8 T cells in ankylosing spondylitis. TCRdb re-called the 5' RACE reads through MiXCR, storing one row per CDR3 protein. The data show about 160,000 distinct CDR3 sequences, 18% seen once. Specimen: blood, either unsorted or a sorted T cell fraction (not recorded which). These receptors all come from a male donor with ankylosing spondylitis or in good health (not recorded which).

This chain links TRBV29-1 with TRBJ2-4; TRBD2 is a possible D gene (6 bases). CDR1 is SQVTM, CDR2 ANQGSEA, per germline. This CDR3 has 13 amino acids. Deletions cut 7 bases from V and 8 bases from J, with 18 bases between. CDR3 coding DNA: TGCAGCGGTGCGTCGGGAGCCGGGTACATTCAGTACTTC. Its translation: CSGASGAGYIQYF.

Concerning this clonotype: A much larger clone lies one base from this, so it may be a read error. Here the CDR3 DNA reads TGCGCCAGCAGCTCACAGGGTCGGAATGAGCAGCTCTTC. Protein: CASSSQGRNEQLF. This chain connects TRBV5-1 to TRBJ2-1; D is possibly TRBD1 (6 bases). This CDR3 region has 13 residues. Germline CDR1 is SGHRS and CDR2 is YFSETQ.

The chain combines TRBV6-1 with TRBJ1-1, with a possible D match to TRBD1 (5 bases). This CDR3 has 14 residues. CDR1 is MNHNS and CDR2 is SASEGT in the germline V gene. Trimming stripped 1 base from V and 4 bases from J, with 10 bases between. CDR3 in amino acids: CASSEGRAVTEAFF. The CDR3 DNA follows: TGTGCCAGCAGTGAAGGCAGGGCGGTCACTGAAGCTTTCTTT.

Only a few counts were recorded for this clonotype. The chain couples TRBV6-4 to TRBJ2-1, with 10 bases matching TRBD2. From germline, CDR1 is MRHNA and CDR2 SNTAGT. The V gene end was trimmed by 6 bases and the J gene end by 3 bases; junction bases not matched to a gene: 5. The CDR3 sequence is 15 residues long. This chain's CDR3 is CASRDTSGIYNEQFF. CDR3 sequence (DNA): TGTGCCAGCAGGGACACTAGCGGGATCTACAATGAGCAGTTCTTC.

This clonotype was seen ten or more times. The chain combines TRBV4-1 with TRBJ2-4; 7 positions match TRBD1. The CDR3 has 15 amino acids. Germline assignment: CDR1 MGHRA and CDR2 YSYEKL. V was pared by 5 bases and J by 4 bases, with 8 bases of the junction left unmatched. The CDR3 DNA reads as TGCGCCAGCAGCACCTGGACAGGTCAGAAAAACATTCAGTACTTC. It translates to CASSTWTGQKNIQYF.

The CDR3 here is CSASGGGGGTEAFF. CDR3 DNA: TGCAGTGCTAGTGGGGGAGGGGGGGGCACTGAAGCTTTCTTT. The V gene is TRBV20-1, the J gene TRBJ1-1; D might be TRBD1 (6 bases). Germline V lookup: CDR1 DFQATT, CDR2 SNEGSKA (reference sequence). The CDR3 is 14 residues long. V lost 3 bases to trimming and J lost 4 bases, with 15 bases between them.

The sample holds a few counts of this clonotype. The genes are TRBV5-1 and TRBJ2-4; TRBD1 agrees at 11 bases. From germline, CDR1 is SGHRS and CDR2 YFSETQ. V lost 3 bases, J lost 2 bases, and 7 bases stayed unmatched. This CDR3 comprises 17 residues. The CDR3, as DNA: TGCGCCAGCAGCTCCTCGGGACAGGGGGTGACCAAAAACATTCAGTACTTC. Translation: CASSSSGQGVTKNIQYF.

This clonotype has just a few counts. The J gene is TRBJ2-1, the V gene TRBV19; no reliable D call. The germline V gene has CDR1 LNHDA and CDR2 SQIVND (reference sequence). CDR3 size: 10 residues. V dropped 9 bases and J dropped 7 bases, with 7 bases sitting between them. CDR3 region: CASAGNEQFF. The CDR3 DNA reads TGTGCCAGCGCCGGAAATGAGCAGTTCTTC.

This clonotype was found many times. The rearrangement joins TRBV5-1 to TRBJ1-2, with a tentative D call TRBD1 (6 bases). Germline CDR1 and CDR2: SGHRS and YFSETQ. The ends were cut back, 1 base at V and 5 bases at J, with 12 bases in the middle. The CDR3 length is 14 residues. CDR3 sequence reads: CASSLYREGYGYTF. The CDR3 nucleotides are TGCGCCAGCAGCTTGTACAGGGAGGGTTATGGCTACACCTTC.

The CDR3: CASRQAEETQYF. Written as DNA, the CDR3 is TGTGCCAGCAGGCAAGCGGAAGAGACCCAGTACTTC. The chain combines TRBV28 with TRBJ2-5; TRBD2 is a possible D gene (5 bases). CDR1 MDHEN and CDR2 SYDVKM come from the germline V gene. This CDR3 is built from 12 residues. Between the trimmed V and J ends, which lost 6 bases and 3 bases, there was a span of 8 bases.

Only a few counts were recorded for this clonotype. The gene calls are TRBV19 and TRBJ1-6; the D gene is possibly TRBD1 (6 bases). Germline-derived CDR1 and CDR2 are LNHDA and SQIVND (reference sequence). Trimming pared 3 bases from V and 10 bases from J, leaving 16 bases between. The CDR3 totals 15 residues. The CDR3 is CASSMEAGVGSPLHF. The CDR3 nucleotides are TGTGCCAGTAGTATGGAAGCAGGGGTAGGATCACCCCTCCACTTT.

Many counts were recorded for this clonotype. J is TRBJ2-7 and V is TRBV10-3, with 11 nucleotides matching TRBD1. V gave up 3 bases and J gave up 6 bases; unmatched junction bases: 7. This CDR3 comprises 15 residues. Germline values: CDR1 ENHRY, CDR2 SYGVKD. The CDR3 sequence is CAISDPGQGDFEQYF. The CDR3 DNA reads as TGTGCCATCAGTGACCCGGGACAGGGGGACTTCGAGCAGTACTTC.

This clonotype was counted once. Just one base apart from a much larger clone, this may be a read error. The chain is built from TRBV20-1 and TRBJ1-5; D ambiguous. Germline CDR1 DFQATT, CDR2 SNEGSKA (reference sequence). This CDR3 region has 13 residues. The CDR3 DNA reads TGCAGTGCTAATCCCAGACTAAATCAGTCCCAGCATTTT. Its translation is CSANPRLNQSQHF.

This clonotype was detected a few times. The chain employs TRBV29-1 and TRBJ1-2; D is unclear. The CDR3 sequence is 12 residues long. Trimming took off 1 base at V and 7 bases at J, with 10 bases between the two ends. CDR1 is SQVTM, CDR2 ANQGSEA, per germline. The CDR3 sequence is CSVEVPGSGYTF. The CDR3 nucleotides are TGCAGCGTTGAAGTCCCCGGAAGTGGCTACACCTTC.

In this sample, this clonotype turned up many times. V and J are TRBV28 and TRBJ2-3; D unclear. The CDR3 spans 17 residues. From germline, CDR1 is MDHEN and CDR2 SYDVKM. Trimming stripped 4 bases from V and 1 base from J, with 18 bases between. This CDR3 is CASSSPSGVWGTDTQYF. The CDR3 DNA is TGTGCCAGCAGTTCCCCGTCGGGTGTATGGGGCACAGATACGCAGTATTTT.

This chain connects TRBV5-1 to TRBJ2-1; D is unresolved. The V gene lost 4 bases and the J gene lost 5 bases, with 7 bases spanning the gap. The germline V gene has CDR1 SGHRS and CDR2 YFSETQ. The CDR3 length is 12 residues. The CDR3 DNA follows: TGCGCCAGCAGCCGAGCCAACAATGAGCAGTTCTTC. This sequence encodes CASSRANNEQFF.

This clonotype was counted many times. This CDR3 is CSASDRQAGNTIYF. CDR3 DNA sequence: TGCAGTGCTAGTGACCGCCAAGCGGGAAACACCATATATTTT. The chain uses TRBV20-1 and TRBJ1-3; no clear D. This CDR3 is 14 amino acids long. Trimming took off 3 bases at V and 4 bases at J, with 13 bases between the two ends. The germline CDR1 and CDR2 sequences are DFQATT and SNEGSKA (reference sequence).

This clonotype was counted between two and nine times. The chain joins TRBV20-1 to TRBJ2-4; D is uncertain. V dropped 0 bases and J dropped 9 bases, with 12 bases sitting between them. The CDR3 spans 13 residues. Germline loops: CDR1 DFQATT, CDR2 SNEGSKA (reference sequence). The CDR3 nucleotides are TGCAGTGCTAGAGATCCCGTTTTTGTCATTCAGTACTTC. Translating gives CSARDPVFVIQYF.

This clonotype has a handful of counts. The chain combines TRBV28 with TRBJ2-4, with 10 positions matching TRBD1. The CDR3 length is 16 residues. CDR1 is MDHEN, CDR2 SYDVKM, per germline. V was clipped by 5 bases and J by 4 bases; unmatched bases: 8. In DNA, the CDR3 is TGTGCCAGCAGTCCCCGCCGACAGGGGGCAAAAAACATTCAGTACTTC. It translates to CASSPRRQGAKNIQYF.

This clonotype appeared a few times. V usage is TRBV7-9 and J usage is TRBJ1-5; D not resolved. The CDR3 is made up of 13 amino acids. CDR1 is SEHNR, CDR2 FQNEAQ, per germline (reference sequence). Trimming pared 1 base from V and 9 bases from J, leaving 10 bases between. CDR3 sequence (DNA): TGTGCCAGCAGCTTAGAGGGAAACGCGCCCCAGCATTTT. Translation gives CASSLEGNAPQHF.

The rearrangement links TRBV5-1 to TRBJ1-4, with D maybe TRBD1 (5 bases). Per the germline V gene, CDR1 is SGHRS and CDR2 is YFSETQ. Trimming removed 4 bases at V and 8 bases at J, with 18 bases between. The CDR3 is made up of 15 amino acids. CDR3 DNA: TGCGCCAGCAGCCCGGATGTGCGGGGCTTGGAAAAACTGTTTTTT. This sequence encodes CASSPDVRGLEKLFF.

This rearrangement joins TRBV5-1 to TRBJ2-1, with TRBD2 matching 9 bases. Per the germline V gene, CDR1 is SGHRS and CDR2 is YFSETQ. V was clipped by 1 base and J by 6 bases; unmatched bases: 5. This CDR3 has 15 residues. The CDR3 DNA is TGCGCCAGCAGCTTGACGGCGGGGGGGCCCAATGAGCAGTTCTTC. This translates into CASSLTAGGPNEQFF.

This rearrangement joins TRBV20-1 to TRBJ2-2; D remains ambiguous. V lost 3 bases and J 6 bases, leaving 8 bases between the germline ends. CDR1 is DFQATT, CDR2 SNEGSKA, per germline (reference sequence). The CDR3 covers 12 residues. For the CDR3, the DNA is TGCAGTGCTAGCGCTGGGCCCGGGGAGCTGTTTTTT. This translates into CSASAGPGELFF.